A single sample gave rise to the 21 T cell receptor beta chains below, sequenced in a study of cytomegalovirus exposure and HLA in healthy donors. Method: immunoSEQ multiplex PCR; TCRdb's copy keeps in-frame clones and lacks some. Here the sample spans about 120,000 clones, 89% being singletons. The sequenced material came from PBMCs. The source is a woman under 30 in good health and CMV-seronegative.

The chain uses TRBV6-6 and TRBJ1-1, with 9 nucleotides matching TRBD1. This CDR3 has 14 amino acids. The germline CDR1 and CDR2 sequences are MNHNY and SVGAGI (reference sequence). The V and J ends lost 7 bases and 5 bases, in that order; junction bases with no gene match: 8. The CDR3 DNA is TGTGCCAGCAACCGCCGGGACAGGGAGACTGAAGCTTTCTTT. Translation: CASNRRDRETEAFF.

The chain uses TRBV10-3 and TRBJ1-3; 8 nucleotides line up with TRBD1. J gave up 3 bases and V 2 bases, and 12 bases lay outside the gene matches. Per germline, CDR1 ENHRY and CDR2 SYGVKD. The CDR3 runs 18 residues. CDR3 amino acids: CAISEAGGRGQLGNTIYF. The DNA for the CDR3 is TGTGCCATCAGTGAGGCCGGCGGCAGGGGGCAACTTGGAAACACCATATATTTT.

CDR3 region: CSVASRTEAFF. The CDR3 DNA sequence: TGCAGCGTTGCGTCTCGCACTGAAGCTTTCTTT. The V call is TRBV29-1, the J call TRBJ1-1; D not certain. The V end lost 4 bases, the J end lost 4 bases, and 7 bases lay between the germline ends. CDR3 length: 11 amino acids. Germline CDR1 is SQVTM and CDR2 is ANQGSEA.

In DNA form, the CDR3 reads TGTGCCAGCAGCCAGCAGCGGGGGCCTCAAGAGACCCAGTACTTC. Protein product: CASSQQRGPQETQYF. This chain uses TRBV7-2 with TRBJ2-5, with TRBD2 matching over 8 bases. This CDR3 is 15 amino acids long. CDR1 SGHTA and CDR2 FQGNSA come from the germline V gene. J was trimmed by 2 bases and V by 5 bases; bases with no gene match: 7.

The chain uses TRBV5-6 and TRBJ2-7, with TRBD2 identical over 13 bases. CDR1 SGHDT and CDR2 YYEEEE come from the germline V gene. The CDR3 runs 15 residues. V was pared by 4 bases and J by 6 bases, with 7 bases of the junction left unmatched. This CDR3 reads CASSAGLAGASEQYF. CDR3 bases: TGTGCCAGCAGCGCTGGACTAGCGGGAGCCTCCGAGCAGTACTTC.

The rearrangement links TRBV28 to TRBJ2-7; 7 bases match TRBD1. Trimming cost V 5 bases and J 1 base; bases outside gene matches: 8. This CDR3 has 15 residues. Germline V CDR1 and CDR2: MDHEN, SYDVKM. The CDR3 region is CASSEGQPSSYEQYF. The CDR3 DNA reads TGTGCCAGCAGTGAGGGACAGCCATCGTCCTACGAGCAGTACTTC.

The genes are TRBV28 and TRBJ1-5, with D uncertain. Trimming pared 3 bases from V and 1 base from J, leaving 4 bases between. This CDR3 has 13 amino acids. Germline CDR1 reads MDHEN; CDR2 reads SYDVKM. CDR3 sequence: CASSFPSNQPQHF. CDR3 nucleotides: TGTGCCAGCAGTTTTCCGAGCAATCAGCCCCAGCATTTT.

This clone showed up just once. DNA of the CDR3: TGTGCCAGCTCATGGGCAGGGGTGACAGATACGCAGTATTTT. Residues: CASSWAGVTDTQYF. V and J are TRBV18 and TRBJ2-3; D possibly corresponds to TRBD1 (6 bases). Looked up from germline, CDR1 is KGHSH and CDR2 is LQKENI. V lost 5 bases and J lost 3, with 12 bases in between. CDR3 length: 14 amino acids.

In its sample, this clone was seen once. V gene TRBV7-9 combines with J gene TRBJ2-7; tentative D call: TRBD1 (6 bases). CDR1 SEHNR and CDR2 FQNEAQ come from the germline V gene (reference sequence). This CDR3 is 15 amino acids long. With 5 bases removed from V and 7 bases from J, the gap between germline ends came to 21 bases. The CDR3 loop is CASSDSRQAVNEQYF. Written as DNA, the CDR3 is TGTGCCAGCAGCGATTCTAGACAGGCTGTTAATGAGCAGTACTTC.

This chain uses TRBV6-6 with TRBJ1-2; D is possibly TRBD1 (6 bases). Germline V gene lookup returns CDR1 MNHNY and CDR2 SVGAGI (reference sequence). The germline V and J ends were trimmed by 8 bases and 1 base, with 8 bases remaining between them. This CDR3 is 12 amino acids long. The CDR3 nucleotides are TGTGCCAGCTCGGACAGTAACTATGGCTACACCTTC. Its protein is CASSDSNYGYTF.

This clone has only one observation. The chain links TRBV10-2 to TRBJ2-7, with TRBD1 matching over 8 bases. Looked up from germline, CDR1 is WSHSY and CDR2 is SAAADI. Trimming at V came to 10 bases and at J to 3 bases, leaving 8 bases not matched to a gene. CDR3 length equals 13 residues. CDR3 region: CATFPTGGYEQYF. CDR3 DNA sequence: TGCGCCACCTTTCCCACAGGGGGCTACGAGCAGTACTTC.

The chain uses TRBV11-3 and TRBJ2-6, with a possible D match to TRBD2 (5 bases). This CDR3 has 15 amino acids. Germline V CDR1 and CDR2: SGHNT, YENEEA. V was cut by 5 bases and J by 4 bases, with 12 bases left in between. The CDR3, as DNA: TGTGCCAGCAGCCGTTCGGGGTCAGGGGCCAACGTCCTGACTTTC. Translation: CASSRSGSGANVLTF.

V is TRBV27 and J is TRBJ2-1; 9 nucleotides match TRBD2. This CDR3 is 14 amino acids long. V lost 2 bases and J lost 8; bases outside the gene matches: 4. Germline values: CDR1 MNHEY, CDR2 SMNVEV (reference sequence). CDR3 nucleotides: TGTGCCAGCAGTTTAAGGGGACTAGCTTATGAGCAGTTCTTC. Translated, it gives CASSLRGLAYEQFF.

This clone has just one count. This sequence joins TRBV5-1 and TRBJ2-7; TRBD2 aligns across 9 bases. After removal of 1 base from V and 6 bases from J, the junction contained 8 bases not matched to a gene. This CDR3 is built from 15 residues. Germline CDR1 SGHRS, CDR2 YFSETQ. The DNA for the CDR3 is TGCGCCAGCAGCTTGAGGCGGGAGGGCCGTGGCGAGCAGTACTTC. This codes for CASSLRREGRGEQYF.

The chain combines TRBV9 with TRBJ2-2; D gene unclear. This CDR3 has 13 residues. Germline lookup yields CDR1 SGDLS and CDR2 YYNGEE. Trimming stripped 0 bases from V and 7 bases from J, with 7 bases between. CDR3 DNA sequence: TGTGCCAGCAGCGTAGTGACGGGCGGGGAGCTGTTTTTT. It codes for CASSVVTGGELFF.

In its sample, this clone was seen once. The chain uses TRBV7-9 and TRBJ1-2, with D maybe TRBD1 (6 bases). V was trimmed by 6 bases and J by 2 bases, leaving 16 bases between them. In germline, CDR1 is SEHNR, CDR2 FQNEAQ (reference sequence). CDR3 length: 15 residues. The CDR3 bases are TGTGCCAGCAGTCAACACAGCAGGGGCAACTATGGCTACACCTTC. Translating gives CASSQHSRGNYGYTF. Full variable domain (remainder filled in from reference TRBV7-9 and TRBJ1-2): DTGVSQNPRHKITKRGQNVTFRCDPISEHNRLYWYRQTLGQGPEFLTYFQNEAQLEKSRLLSDRFSAERPKGSFSTLEIQRTEQGDSAMYLCASSQHSRGNYGYTFGSGTRLTVV.

The chain's CDR3 is CASSLAGAGAGQPQHF. The CDR3 nucleotides are TGTGCCAGCAGCTTGGCCGGGGCAGGGGCAGGGCAGCCCCAGCATTTT. V gene TRBV5-6 combines with J gene TRBJ1-5; D perhaps matches TRBD1 (6 bases). The CDR3 sequence is 16 residues long. Germline V gene sequence: CDR1 SGHDT, CDR2 YYEEEE. The V end was cut by 0 bases, the J end by 7 bases, with 17 bases between.

The gene calls are TRBV7-2 and TRBJ2-7, with TRBD2 matching over 11 bases. The germline gives CDR1 SGHTA, CDR2 FQGNSA. The CDR3 extends over 17 amino acids. V was clipped by 8 bases and J by 1 base; unmatched bases: 13. The CDR3 loop is CASAPLAGAQLSYEQYF. CDR3 nucleotides: TGTGCCAGCGCCCCACTAGCGGGGGCCCAACTATCCTACGAGCAGTACTTC.

The V and J genes are TRBV9 and TRBJ2-7, with 7 bases lining up with TRBD1. Germline V gene lookup returns CDR1 SGDLS and CDR2 YYNGEE. The trim removed 4 bases at V and 4 bases at J, leaving 8 bases unmatched. This CDR3 has 14 residues. CDR3 residues: CASSPPTGPYEQYF. CDR3 bases: TGTGCCAGCAGCCCACCGACAGGGCCTTACGAGCAGTACTTC.

The genes are TRBV18 and TRBJ2-2; 8 bases line up with TRBD1. The CDR3 consists of 16 residues. Germline CDR1 reads KGHSH; CDR2 reads LQKENI. Trimming took 3 bases from V and 3 from J; bases not matched to a gene: 6. In DNA, the CDR3 is TGTGCCAGCTCACCGCTCAGGGGGCACGACACCGGGGAGCTGTTTTTT. It codes for CASSPLRGHDTGELFF.

The CDR3 loop reads CASRLASGYQETQYF. The CDR3 DNA reads TGTGCCAGCAGGTTAGCGTCCGGGTACCAAGAGACCCAGTACTTC. The genes are TRBV28 and TRBJ2-5; possible D gene TRBD2, 5 bases. The CDR3 runs to 15 residues. The germline V gene encodes CDR1 MDHEN and CDR2 SYDVKM. V lost 6 bases and J 0 bases, leaving 14 bases between the germline ends.